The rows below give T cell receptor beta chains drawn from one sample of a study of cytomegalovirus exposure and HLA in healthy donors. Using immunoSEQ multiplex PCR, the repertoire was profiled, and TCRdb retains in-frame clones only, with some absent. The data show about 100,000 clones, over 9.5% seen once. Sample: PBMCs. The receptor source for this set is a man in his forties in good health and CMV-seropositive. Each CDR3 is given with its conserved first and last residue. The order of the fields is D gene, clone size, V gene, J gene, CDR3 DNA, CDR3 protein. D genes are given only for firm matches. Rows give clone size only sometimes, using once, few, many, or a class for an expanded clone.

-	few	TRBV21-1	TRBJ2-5	TGTGCCAGCAGCAAAGGGCCCAGTCAAGAGACCCAGTACTTC	CASSKGPSQETQYF
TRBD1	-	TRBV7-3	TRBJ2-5	TGTGCCAGCAGCCCCGACAGGGACGTAGAGACCCAGTACTTC	CASSPDRDVETQYF
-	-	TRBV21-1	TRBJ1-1	TGTGCCAGCAGCAGAGACAGGCTCACTGAAGCTTTCTTT	CASSRDRLTEAFF
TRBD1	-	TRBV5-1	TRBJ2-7	TGCGCCAGCAGCTTGGGTGGACAGGGAGCCTACGAGCAGTACTTC	CASSLGGQGAYEQYF
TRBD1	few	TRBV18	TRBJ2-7	TGTGCCAGCTCACCACCGTTCGGACAGGGTATGTACGAGCAGTACTTC	CASSPPFGQGMYEQYF
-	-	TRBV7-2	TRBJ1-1	TGTGCCAGCAGCTTAGCTTACAGGGTCTCGAGCTTCCGAGAAGCTTTCTTT	CASSLAYRVSSFREAFF
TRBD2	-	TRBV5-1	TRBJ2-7	TGCGCCAGCAGCTTGGAGGTAGCGGGGCCCTACGAGCAGTACTTC	CASSLEVAGPYEQYF
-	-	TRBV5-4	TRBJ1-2	TGTGCCAGCAGCTTGGACAGAGAGTATGGCTACACCTTC	CASSLDREYGYTF
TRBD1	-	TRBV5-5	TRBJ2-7	TGTGCCAGCAGCAGCCGGGACAGGGGGTCCTACGAGCAGTACTTC	CASSSRDRGSYEQYF
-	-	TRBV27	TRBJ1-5	TGTGCCAGCAGTTCCCAGGGAATGGGCAATCAGCCCCAGCATTTT	CASSSQGMGNQPQHF
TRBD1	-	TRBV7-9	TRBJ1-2	TGTGCCAGCAGCCTCCCGGGTCAGGGGGGTGGCTACACCTTC	CASSLPGQGGGYTF
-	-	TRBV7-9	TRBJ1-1	TGTGCCAGCAGCTGGAGGGCCACTGAAGCTTTCTTT	CASSWRATEAFF
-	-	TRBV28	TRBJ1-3	TGTGCCAGCAGGTCGGACAGATCGGGAAACACCATATATTTT	CASRSDRSGNTIYF
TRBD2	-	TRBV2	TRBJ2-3	TGTGCCAGCAGTGGACTAGCGCAGAACACAGATAAGCAGTATTTT	CASSGLAQNTDKQYF
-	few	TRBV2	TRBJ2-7	TGTGCCAGCAGCCCCCCCGGGCAGGGGTGGTACGAGCAGTACTTC	CASSPPGQGWYEQYF
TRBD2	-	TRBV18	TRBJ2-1	TGTGCCAGCTCTCCCGGAACTAGCGGTACCTACAATGAGCAGTTCTTC	CASSPGTSGTYNEQFF
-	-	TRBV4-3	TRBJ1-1	TGCGCCAGCAGCCAAGACCCCCAGGGAGGCACTGAAGCTTTCTTT	CASSQDPQGGTEAFF